The 19 T cell receptor beta chains below all came from one sample that was sequenced in a study of blood T cell repertoires in COVID-19. Generated by immunoSEQ multiplex PCR, the TCRdb table keeps only in-frame clones and is missing some. The sample lists roughly 190,000 clones, over 70% occurring once. Sequences were obtained from peripheral blood. All receptors come from a man aged 50 to 59 with active or convalescent COVID-19.

This sequence joins TRBV7-2 and TRBJ1-3; D is perhaps TRBD1 (5 bases). Trimming shortened V by 3 bases and J by 3 bases, and 12 bases separated the two germline ends. The CDR3 loop spans 15 amino acids. Germline V lookup: CDR1 SGHTA, CDR2 FQGNSA. Written as DNA, the CDR3 is TGTGCCAGCAGCTTGGGGGGGGTAGTTGGAAACACCATATATTTT. Translated, it gives CASSLGGVVGNTIYF. Together with reference TRBV7-2 and TRBJ1-3, the CDR3 gives the full variable domain: GAGVSQSPSNKVTEKGKDVELRCDPISGHTALYWYRQSLGQGLEFLIYFQGNSAPDKSGLPSDRFSAERTGGSVSTLTIQRTQQEDSAVYLCASSLGGVVGNTIYFGEGSWLTVV.

The chain employs TRBV19 and TRBJ2-3; a possible D gene is TRBD2 (5 bases). CDR1 is LNHDA, CDR2 SQIVND, per germline (reference sequence). The CDR3 has 12 amino acids. Trimming shortened V by 4 bases and J by 3 bases, and 5 bases separated the two germline ends. The CDR3 loop reads CASSSGTDTQYF. CDR3 in DNA: TGTGCCAGTAGTAGCGGGACAGATACGCAGTATTTT.

The CDR3 sequence is CASSPQPMVIGSGNTIYF. The CDR3 nucleotides read TGTGCCAGCTCACCACAGCCCATGGTTATCGGCTCTGGAAACACCATATATTTT. The gene calls are TRBV18 and TRBJ1-3; D gene unclear. The CDR3 has 18 residues. CDR1 and CDR2 from the germline V gene are KGHSH and LQKENI. The V end lost 1 base, the J end lost 0 bases, and 16 bases lay between the germline ends.

As DNA, the CDR3 is TGTGCCAGCAGCCCTCACCCGGGGGGCGCGAACACTGAAGCTTTCTTT. This codes for CASSPHPGGANTEAFF. V and J are TRBV3-1 (or the pseudogene TRBV3-2) and TRBJ1-1, with TRBD1 as a possible D gene (6 bases). The CDR3 is 16 amino acids. The germline V gene encodes CDR1 LGHDT and CDR2 YNNKEL (reference sequence). Trimming removed 4 bases from V and 1 base from J, with 16 bases in between.

The chain combines TRBV7-2 with TRBJ1-4, with D maybe TRBD1 (5 bases). Trimming removed 5 bases at V and 0 bases at J, with 16 bases between. CDR1 and CDR2 (germline): SGHTA, FQGNSA. The CDR3 sequence is 17 residues long. DNA for the CDR3: TGTGCCAGCAGCCCAGGGAGGCAGAGACCAACTAATGAAAAACTGTTTTTT. This codes for CASSPGRQRPTNEKLFF.

The V gene is TRBV4-3, the J gene TRBJ1-2; D gene unclear. CDR3 size: 14 residues. The V gene lost 4 bases and the J gene lost 4 bases, with 13 bases spanning the gap. Germline CDR1 and CDR2: LGHNA and YSLEER. This CDR3 is CASSPAGGIYGYTF. The CDR3 DNA reads TGCGCCAGCAGCCCCGCCGGTGGTATCTATGGCTACACCTTC.

A single count supports this clone. The rearrangement links TRBV5-6 to TRBJ1-4; D possibly corresponds to TRBD1 (5 bases). The V end was cut by 0 bases, the J end by 4 bases, with 7 bases between. The CDR3 spans 14 residues. Germline CDR1 is SGHDT and CDR2 is YYEEEE. The CDR3 here is CASSLGQRNEKLFF. The CDR3 region has the DNA TGTGCCAGCAGCTTGGGACAGCGTAATGAAAAACTGTTTTTT. Looking up the rest from reference TRBV5-6 and TRBJ1-4 gives the full variable domain: DAGVTQSPTHLIKTRGQQVTLRCSPKSGHDTVSWYQQALGQGPQFIFQYYEEEERQRGNFPDRFSGHQFPNYSSELNVNALLLGDSALYLCASSLGQRNEKLFFGSGTQLSVL.

This chain uses TRBV11-3 with TRBJ2-1; a weak D match, TRBD2 (6 bases). The CDR3 loop spans 14 amino acids. V lost 5 bases, J lost 4 bases, and 12 bases lay in between. Germline V gene lookup returns CDR1 SGHNT and CDR2 YENEEA. The CDR3 reads CASSPGTGYNEQFF. CDR3 DNA: TGTGCCAGCAGCCCCGGGACTGGATACAATGAGCAGTTCTTC.

The CDR3 DNA is TGTGCCAGTAGTATCTCCAGGGGTTTCTACAATGAGCAGTTCTTC. It is translated as CASSISRGFYNEQFF. The chain recombines TRBV19 with TRBJ2-1, with a tentative D call TRBD1 (6 bases). Trimming shortened V by 3 bases and J by 3 bases, and 12 bases separated the two germline ends. Germline CDR1 is LNHDA and CDR2 is SQIVND (reference sequence). The CDR3 consists of 15 residues.

CDR3 sequence: CASSELRGNEQYF. CDR3 sequence (DNA): TGTGCCAGTAGTGAATTACGGGGGAACGAGCAGTACTTC. The V and J genes are TRBV19 and TRBJ2-7; weak D call: TRBD2 (6 bases). This CDR3 region has 13 residues. V dropped 5 bases and J dropped 5 bases, with 13 bases sitting between them. Germline loops: CDR1 LNHDA, CDR2 SQIVND (reference sequence).

The chain has TRBV2 and TRBJ1-5, with D possibly TRBD1 on 5 matching bases. This CDR3 comprises 15 residues. Germline-derived CDR1 and CDR2 are SNHLY and FYNNEI. Trimming removed 8 bases at V and 1 base at J, with 15 bases between. The CDR3 coding sequence is TGTGCCAGCCAGGGCAGGGCCTACAGCAATCAGCCCCAGCATTTT. Amino acid sequence: CASQGRAYSNQPQHF.

The chain is built from TRBV7-9 and TRBJ1-1; maybe TRBD1 (5 bases). V was shortened by 4 bases and J by 5 bases, with 14 bases between the two germline ends. From germline, CDR1 is SEHNR and CDR2 FQNEAQ (reference sequence). The CDR3 has 14 residues. The CDR3 loop reads CASSSGGTKTEAFF. In DNA, the CDR3 is TGTGCCAGCAGCTCGGGGGGGACCAAGACTGAAGCTTTCTTT.

The chain recombines TRBV5-1 with TRBJ1-1, with TRBD1 as a possible D gene (5 bases). Germline V gene data show CDR1 as SGHRS and CDR2 as YFSETQ. Trimming removed 6 bases from V and 10 bases from J, with 22 bases in between. CDR3 size: 14 residues. In DNA form, the CDR3 reads TGCGCCAGCAAGGGGTCAACGACGATCCACTTAGCTTTCTTT. This gives the protein CASKGSTTIHLAFF.

DNA of the CDR3: TGTGCCAGCAGCTTCACAGGAGGGGTATCTAATGAGCAGTTCTTC. It specifies CASSFTGGVSNEQFF. The chain couples TRBV7-3 to TRBJ2-1, with a possible D match to TRBD2 (6 bases). The V gene lost 3 bases and the J gene lost 7 bases, with 16 bases spanning the gap. This CDR3 is built from 15 residues. Germline-derived CDR1 and CDR2 are SGHTA and FQGTGA.

The chain employs TRBV5-4 and TRBJ1-4; D is perhaps TRBD1 (6 bases). The CDR3 loop spans 16 amino acids. V lost 0 bases, J lost 3 bases, and 12 bases lay in between. Germline V gene sequence: CDR1 SGHNT, CDR2 YYREEE (reference sequence). Here the CDR3 reads CASSLDPGQANEKLFF. CDR3 coding DNA: TGTGCCAGCAGCTTGGATCCGGGACAAGCTAATGAAAAACTGTTTTTT. Complete variable domain (other parts from reference TRBV5-4 and TRBJ1-4): ETGVTQSPTHLIKTRGQQVTLRCSSQSGHNTVSWYQQALGQGPQFIFQYYREEENGRGNFPPRFSGLQFPNYSSELNVNALELDDSALYLCASSLDPGQANEKLFFGSGTQLSVL.

This clone was seen once. The genes are TRBV7-9 and TRBJ2-1; 9 positions agree with TRBD2. The CDR3 is 16 residues long. Germline V gives CDR1 SEHNR, CDR2 FQNEAQ (reference sequence). V lost 3 bases, J lost 8 bases, and 11 bases stayed unmatched. This CDR3 is CASSLMGAGGQDEQFF. CDR3 DNA: TGTGCCAGCAGCTTGATGGGGGCGGGAGGGCAGGATGAGCAGTTCTTC.

The chain combines TRBV29-1 with TRBJ1-2, with 9 nucleotides matching TRBD1. The V gene's germline CDR1 is SQVTM and CDR2 ANQGSEA. Trimming at V came to 4 bases and at J to 2 bases, leaving 2 bases not matched to a gene. The CDR3 has 13 residues. The CDR3 region is CSVGTGGNYGYTF. In nucleotides, the CDR3 is TGCAGCGTTGGAACAGGGGGCAACTATGGCTACACCTTC.

This chain connects TRBV19 to TRBJ2-7; 9 positions agree with TRBD1. V was clipped by 5 bases and J by 3 bases; unmatched bases: 11. The CDR3 consists of 16 residues. Germline V lookup: CDR1 LNHDA, CDR2 SQIVND (reference sequence). The CDR3 here is CASSGGPGQGLYEQYF. Written as DNA, the CDR3 is TGTGCCAGTAGTGGGGGCCCGGGACAGGGTCTCTACGAGCAGTACTTC.

This clone has just a few counts. The V and J genes are TRBV7-9 and TRBJ1-5; D not resolved. The V gene lost 0 bases and the J gene lost 0 bases, with 12 bases spanning the gap. There are 17 residues in the CDR3. Per germline, CDR1 SEHNR and CDR2 FQNEAQ (reference sequence). CDR3 residues: CASSLAGRHSSNQPQHF. CDR3 nucleotides: TGTGCCAGCAGCTTAGCGGGTAGGCACAGTAGCAATCAGCCCCAGCATTTT.